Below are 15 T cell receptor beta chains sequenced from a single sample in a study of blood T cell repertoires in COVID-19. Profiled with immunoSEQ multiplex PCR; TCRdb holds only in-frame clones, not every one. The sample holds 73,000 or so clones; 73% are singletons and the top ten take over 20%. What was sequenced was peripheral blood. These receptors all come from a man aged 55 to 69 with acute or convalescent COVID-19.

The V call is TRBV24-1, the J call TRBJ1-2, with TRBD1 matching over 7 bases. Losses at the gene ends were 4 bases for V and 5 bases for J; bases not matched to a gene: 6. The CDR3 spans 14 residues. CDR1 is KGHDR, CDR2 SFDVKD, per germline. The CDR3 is CATSDPTTGYGYTF. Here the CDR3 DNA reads TGTGCCACCAGTGACCCTACGACAGGGTATGGCTACACCTTC.

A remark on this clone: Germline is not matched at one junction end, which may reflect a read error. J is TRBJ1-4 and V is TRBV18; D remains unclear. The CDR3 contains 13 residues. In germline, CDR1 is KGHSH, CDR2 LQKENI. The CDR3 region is CTSSPGGNGKLFF. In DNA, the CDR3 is TGTACCAGCTCACCTGGCGGAAACGGAAAACTGTTTTTT.

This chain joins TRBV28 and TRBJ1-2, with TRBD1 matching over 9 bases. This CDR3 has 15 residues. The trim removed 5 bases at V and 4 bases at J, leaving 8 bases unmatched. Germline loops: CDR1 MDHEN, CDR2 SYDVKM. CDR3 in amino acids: CASSETGGFVYGYTF. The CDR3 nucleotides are TGTGCCAGCAGTGAGACAGGGGGGTTCGTCTATGGCTACACCTTC.

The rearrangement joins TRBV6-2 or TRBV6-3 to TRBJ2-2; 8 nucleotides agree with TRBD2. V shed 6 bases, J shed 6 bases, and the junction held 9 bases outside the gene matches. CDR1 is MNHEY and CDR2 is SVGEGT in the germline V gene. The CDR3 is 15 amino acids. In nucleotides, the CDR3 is TGTGCCAGCAGCTCAAGCGGGAGTCGACCCGGGGAGCTGTTTTTT. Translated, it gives CASSSSGSRPGELFF.

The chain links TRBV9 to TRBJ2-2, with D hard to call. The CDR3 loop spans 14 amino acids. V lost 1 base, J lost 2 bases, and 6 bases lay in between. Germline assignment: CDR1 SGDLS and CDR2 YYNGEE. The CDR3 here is CASSVLLNTGELFF. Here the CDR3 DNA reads TGTGCCAGCAGCGTACTCCTCAACACCGGGGAGCTGTTTTTT. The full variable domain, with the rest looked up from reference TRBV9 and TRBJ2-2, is DSGVTQTPKHLITATGQRVTLRCSPRSGDLSVYWYQQSLDQGLQFLIQYYNGEERAKGNILERFSAQQFPDLHSELNLSSLELGDSALYFCASSVLLNTGELFFGEGSRLTVL.

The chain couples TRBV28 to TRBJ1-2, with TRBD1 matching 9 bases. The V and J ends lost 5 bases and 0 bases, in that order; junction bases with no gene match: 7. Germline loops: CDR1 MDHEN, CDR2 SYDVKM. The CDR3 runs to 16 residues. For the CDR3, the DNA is TGTGCCAGCAGTCTACCAACAGGGGGCCCTAACTATGGCTACACCTTC. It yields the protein CASSLPTGGPNYGYTF.

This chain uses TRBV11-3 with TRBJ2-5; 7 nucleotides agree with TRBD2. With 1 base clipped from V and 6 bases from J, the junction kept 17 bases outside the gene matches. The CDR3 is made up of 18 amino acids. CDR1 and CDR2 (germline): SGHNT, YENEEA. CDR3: CASSLVLGELALSKTQYF. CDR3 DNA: TGTGCCAGCAGCTTAGTATTGGGGGAACTAGCGCTGTCGAAGACCCAGTACTTC.

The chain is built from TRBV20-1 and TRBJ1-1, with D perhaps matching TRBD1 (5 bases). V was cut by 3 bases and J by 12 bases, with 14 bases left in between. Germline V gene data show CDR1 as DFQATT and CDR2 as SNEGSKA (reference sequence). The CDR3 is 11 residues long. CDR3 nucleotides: TGCAGTGCTAGGGGGAACAGGAAAACTTTCTTT. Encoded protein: CSARGNRKTFF.

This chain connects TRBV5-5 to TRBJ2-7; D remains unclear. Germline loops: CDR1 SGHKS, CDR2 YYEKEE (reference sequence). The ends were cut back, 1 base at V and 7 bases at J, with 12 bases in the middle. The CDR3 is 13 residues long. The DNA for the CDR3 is TGTGCCAGCAGCTTGTGGCAGGCAGGAGAGCAGTACGTC. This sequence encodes CASSLWQAGEQYV.

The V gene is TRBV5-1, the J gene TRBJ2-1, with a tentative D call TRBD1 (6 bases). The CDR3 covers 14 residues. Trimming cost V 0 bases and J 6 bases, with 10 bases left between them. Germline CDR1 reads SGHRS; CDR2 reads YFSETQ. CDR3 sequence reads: CASSLGGLANEQFF. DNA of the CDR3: TGCGCCAGCAGCTTGGGGGGGCTCGCCAATGAGCAGTTCTTC.

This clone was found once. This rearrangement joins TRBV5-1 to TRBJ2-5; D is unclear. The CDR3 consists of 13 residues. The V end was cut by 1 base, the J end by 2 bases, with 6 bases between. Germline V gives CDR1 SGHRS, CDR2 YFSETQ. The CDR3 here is CASSLPGQETQYF. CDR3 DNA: TGCGCCAGCAGCTTGCCAGGACAAGAGACCCAGTACTTC. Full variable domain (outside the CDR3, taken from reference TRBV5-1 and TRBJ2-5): KAGVTQTPRYLIKTRGQQVTLSCSPISGHRSVSWYQQTPGQGLQFLFEYFSETQRNKGNFPGRFSGRQFSNSRSEMNVSTLELGDSALYLCASSLPGQETQYFGPGTRLLVL.

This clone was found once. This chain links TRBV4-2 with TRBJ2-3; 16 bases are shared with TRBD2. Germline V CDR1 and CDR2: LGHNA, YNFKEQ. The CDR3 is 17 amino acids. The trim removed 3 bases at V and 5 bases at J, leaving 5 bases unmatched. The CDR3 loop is CASSQGLAGGPIDTQYF. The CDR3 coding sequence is TGTGCCAGCAGCCAGGGACTAGCGGGGGGGCCAATAGATACGCAGTATTTT.

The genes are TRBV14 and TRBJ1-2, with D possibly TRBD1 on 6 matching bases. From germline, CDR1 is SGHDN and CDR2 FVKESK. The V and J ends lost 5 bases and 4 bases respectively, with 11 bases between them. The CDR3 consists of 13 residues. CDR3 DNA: TGTGCCAGCAGCGCATCACAGGGCTATGGCTACACCTTC. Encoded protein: CASSASQGYGYTF.

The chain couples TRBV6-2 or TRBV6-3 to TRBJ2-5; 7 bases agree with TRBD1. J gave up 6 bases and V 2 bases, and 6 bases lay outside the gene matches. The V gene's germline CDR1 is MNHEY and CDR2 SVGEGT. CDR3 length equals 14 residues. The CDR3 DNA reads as TGTGCCAGCAGTTACGCCGGGACAGAACAGACCCAGTACTTC. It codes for CASSYAGTEQTQYF.

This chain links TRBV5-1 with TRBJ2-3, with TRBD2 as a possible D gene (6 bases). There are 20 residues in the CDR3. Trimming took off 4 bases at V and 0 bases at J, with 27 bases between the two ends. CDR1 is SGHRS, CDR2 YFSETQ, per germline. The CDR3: CASSPSPRALLARSTDTQYF. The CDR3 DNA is TGCGCCAGCAGCCCTTCGCCTAGGGCCCTTCTAGCGAGGAGCACAGATACGCAGTATTTT.